This record looks at one T cell receptor beta chain sequence and its context. Qualities for individual bases were not recorded, and no much larger clone is one base off. Survey-level sequencing was performed on CFSE-low antigen-reactive cultures, with a detection sensitivity of one cell in 40,000. The QIAamp DNA Micro Kit was used to extract genomic DNA from cell pellets, and the quantity and purity of the genomic DNA were checked by spectrophotometry. Amplification of TCR Vbeta CDR3 regions was performed with the immunoSEQ multiplex PCR assay. Sequencing of amplicons was performed on the Illumina HiSeq platform. The retrieved sequences were 87 nucleotides in length and included the CDR3 region. On the authors' methods: A clonotype was defined as a unique productive TCR Vbeta nucleotide sequence, quantified by productive template frequency from ImmunoSEQ Analyzer V3.0. Expanded clonotypes were defined using a threshold set at the top 5th percentile of each repertoire ranked by frequency. Repertoire overlap was calculated as Chao-Jaccard using the R package fossil and displayed by nonmetric multidimensional scaling using the R package MASS. The source is immuneACCESS, and TCRdb retained only in-frame sequences with V and J called. Part of the clones is not carried over; for the studies checked, unresolved V genes explain less than half of this, and the remainder is unexplained. D and trimming were read from the DNA, whereas the V and J calls and clone size are those reported in that table. The sample yields fewer than 850 clones; 37% were counted once. The top ten constitute 24% of the sample.

After 6-7 days, proliferating activated T cells were FACS-sorted as CFSE-low CD25+ ICOS+ cells. Sorted memory CD4+ T cells were CFSE-labeled and cultured at a 2:1 ratio with irradiated autologous monocytes pulsed with antigen. On a FACSAria III, memory CD4+ T cells were FACS-sorted to over 98% purity, defined as all CD4+ cells except CD45RA+CCR7+CD95- naive cells. Blood from healthy donors came from blood donation centers in Switzerland. Total CD4+ T cells and monocytes were enriched by positive selection with CD4 and CD14 magnetic microbeads. CD8+, CD14+, CD16+, CD56+, CD19+ and CD25-bright cells were excluded before sorting. Bacteria were heat-inactivated at 60°C for two to three hours and added at around 2 particles per monocyte; M. tuberculosis lysate was used at 3 ug/ml. TCR Vbeta genes were sequenced from CFSE-low memory CD4+ T cells that proliferated after primary stimulation with Enterobacteriaceae or control bacteria. Analysis of each bacteria-reactive repertoire was performed in two to four different donors across two independent experiments. Ficoll-Paque Plus was used to isolate peripheral blood mononuclear cells from donor blood.

The data are from a study of human CD4 T cells and Enterobacteriaceae (dated by TCRdb to about 2020). At the level of the whole study: E. coli, K. pneumoniae, E. aerogenes, S. flexneri, S. sonnei, S. typhimurium and S. aureus were used as stimulating bacteria and were heat-inactivated after culture. General conclusions and limits of the study: Clonotypes shared across Enterobacteriaceae cultures made up roughly 25-55% of unique rearrangements but 66-93% of templates; sharing with control bacteria was rare. Enterobacteriaceae-reactive repertoires were polyclonal but contained fewer clonotypes than S. aureus- or M. tuberculosis-reactive repertoires, and co-clustering of the Enterobacteriaceae-reactive repertoires together was observed.

The cysteine opens and the phenylalanine closes a CDR3 of 11 amino acids. Solely the CDR3 DNA is kept, with 33 bases framed from the first base. The sequence is built from TRBV7-5 and TRBJ1-2. TRBV7-5 is labeled a pseudogene. The clonotype was recovered from a human donor in good health. Sequencing was carried out using bacteria-reactive CD4+ T cells grown in culture. In the paper's terms, the cell subset or site label means: CFSE-low proliferating memory CD4 T cells sorted after in vitro stimulation with a heat-inactivated bacterium or M. tuberculosis lysate. The CDR3 reads CASSLGDGYTF. The DNA sequence is given as TGTGCCAGCAGCTTAGGGGATGGCTACACCTTC.